The entry below gives a single TCR beta chain sequence along with its context. What it binds is unknown. The data were produced by immunoSEQ multiplex PCR, yet TCRdb's version contains in-frame clones alone and is incomplete. The data contain 2 million to 3 million clones, 93% of them seen just once; the ten biggest clones take up roughly 0.39%. HIV-negative, healthy adults without recent acute infections or vaccinations were the donors. Germline lookup yields CDR1 MGHRA and CDR2 YSYEKL. V was clipped by 4 bases and J by 5 bases, with 11 bases between them. The CDR3 runs 13 residues. The data were obtained in a study of shared clonotypes between healthy human individuals. About the study: Used for every donor were three CD4 naive, three CD4 memory, two CD8 naive and one CD8 memory plate. Overall study results and limits: Four donors had around 5.5% of their naive CD4 clonotypes in common.

This sequence originates from a man aged 18-30 years in good health. Some clones in this sample may be carry-over from other donors' samples. The chain uses TRBV4-1 and TRBJ2-5, with D unclear. Sequencing was performed on naive CD4+ T cells from PBMCs. Documented subset: CD45RA+ positively selected. The CDR3 DNA reads as TGCGCCAGCAGCCGAATGTTCGAGGAGACCCAGTACTTC. Translation gives CASSRMFEETQYF.